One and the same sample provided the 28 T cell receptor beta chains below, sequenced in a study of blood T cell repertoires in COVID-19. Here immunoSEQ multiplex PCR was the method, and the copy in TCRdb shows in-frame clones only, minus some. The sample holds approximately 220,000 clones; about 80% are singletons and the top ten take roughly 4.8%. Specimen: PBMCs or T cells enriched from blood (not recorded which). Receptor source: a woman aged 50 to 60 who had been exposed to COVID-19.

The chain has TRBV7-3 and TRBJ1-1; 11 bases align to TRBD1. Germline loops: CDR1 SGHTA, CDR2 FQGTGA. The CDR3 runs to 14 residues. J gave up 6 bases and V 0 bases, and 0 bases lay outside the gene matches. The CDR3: CASSLTGQGAEAFF. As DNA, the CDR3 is TGTGCCAGCAGCTTAACGGGACAGGGGGCTGAAGCTTTCTTT.

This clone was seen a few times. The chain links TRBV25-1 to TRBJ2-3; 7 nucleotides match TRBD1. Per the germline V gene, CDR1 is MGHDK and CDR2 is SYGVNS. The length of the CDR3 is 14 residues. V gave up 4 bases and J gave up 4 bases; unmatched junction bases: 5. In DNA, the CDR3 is TGTGCCAGCAGTGCCCGACAGGGTGCAGATACGCAGTATTTT. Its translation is CASSARQGADTQYF.

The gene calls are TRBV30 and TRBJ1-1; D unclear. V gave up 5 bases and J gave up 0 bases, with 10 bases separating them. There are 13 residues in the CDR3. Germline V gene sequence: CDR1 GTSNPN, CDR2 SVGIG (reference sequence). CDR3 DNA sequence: TGTGCCTGGGCTGGGCAGCTGAACACTGAAGCTTTCTTT. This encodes CAWAGQLNTEAFF.

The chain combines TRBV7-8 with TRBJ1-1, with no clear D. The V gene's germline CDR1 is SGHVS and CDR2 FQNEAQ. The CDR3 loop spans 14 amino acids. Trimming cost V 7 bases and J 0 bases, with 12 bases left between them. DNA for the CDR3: TGTGCCAGCAAGCTGAGACACCTGAACACTGAAGCTTTCTTT. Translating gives CASKLRHLNTEAFF.

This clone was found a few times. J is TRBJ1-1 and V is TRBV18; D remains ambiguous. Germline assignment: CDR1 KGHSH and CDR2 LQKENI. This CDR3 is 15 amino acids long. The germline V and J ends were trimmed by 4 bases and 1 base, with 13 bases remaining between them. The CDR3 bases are TGTGCCAGCTCACTGCCGAGGGTAGCGAACACTGAAGCTTTCTTT. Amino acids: CASSLPRVANTEAFF.

CDR3 protein: CAISERQVQGTEAFF. The CDR3 coding sequence is TGTGCCATCAGTGAGAGACAGGTTCAGGGAACTGAAGCTTTCTTT. V usage is TRBV10-3 and J usage is TRBJ1-1; tentatively, D is TRBD1 (6 bases). The V gene lost 2 bases and the J gene lost 5 bases, with 15 bases spanning the gap. CDR3 size: 15 residues. CDR1 and CDR2 (germline): ENHRY, SYGVKD.

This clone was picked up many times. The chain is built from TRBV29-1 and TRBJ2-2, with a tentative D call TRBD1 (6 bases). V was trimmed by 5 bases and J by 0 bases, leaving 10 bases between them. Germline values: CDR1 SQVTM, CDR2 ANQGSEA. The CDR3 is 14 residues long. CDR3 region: CSVRGSSNTGELFF. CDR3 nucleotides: TGCAGCGTTAGGGGGAGCTCGAACACCGGGGAGCTGTTTTTT.

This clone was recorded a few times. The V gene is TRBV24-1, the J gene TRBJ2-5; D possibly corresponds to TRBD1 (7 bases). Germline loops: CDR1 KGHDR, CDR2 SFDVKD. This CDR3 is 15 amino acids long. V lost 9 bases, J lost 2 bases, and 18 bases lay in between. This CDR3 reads CATAGGGGVQETQYF. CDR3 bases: TGTGCCACCGCTGGAGGGGGCGGAGTACAAGAGACCCAGTACTTC.

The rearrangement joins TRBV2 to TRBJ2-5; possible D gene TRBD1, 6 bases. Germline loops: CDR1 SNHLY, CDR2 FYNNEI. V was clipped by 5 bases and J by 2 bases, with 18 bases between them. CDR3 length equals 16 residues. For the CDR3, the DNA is TGTGCCAGCAGTATCCCCACTTGGACAGCACAAGAGACCCAGTACTTC. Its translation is CASSIPTWTAQETQYF.

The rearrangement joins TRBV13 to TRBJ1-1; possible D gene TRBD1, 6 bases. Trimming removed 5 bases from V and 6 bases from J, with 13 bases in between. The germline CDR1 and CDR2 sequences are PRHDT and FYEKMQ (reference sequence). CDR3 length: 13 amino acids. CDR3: CASSAGTIAEAFF. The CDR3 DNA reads TGTGCCAGCAGCGCAGGGACAATCGCTGAAGCTTTCTTT.

CDR3 DNA sequence: TGTGCCAGCAGCTTTCCGGGACTCTTATCCGTATATTTT. Encoded protein: CASSFPGLLSVYF. The chain couples TRBV7-9 to TRBJ2-3; TRBD2 is a possible D gene (6 bases). Per the germline V gene, CDR1 is SEHNR and CDR2 is FQNEAQ (reference sequence). The CDR3 is 13 amino acids. Trimming stripped 3 bases from V and 15 bases from J, with 19 bases between.

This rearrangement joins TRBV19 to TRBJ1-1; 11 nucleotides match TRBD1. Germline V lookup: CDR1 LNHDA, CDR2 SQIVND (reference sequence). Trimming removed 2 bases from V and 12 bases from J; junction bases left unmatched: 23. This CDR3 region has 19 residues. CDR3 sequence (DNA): TGTGCCAGTAGTATAAGGTCCCGGGGACAGGGGGAAGGAAAAGGTGTACCTTTCTTT. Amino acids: CASSIRSRGQGEGKGVPFF.

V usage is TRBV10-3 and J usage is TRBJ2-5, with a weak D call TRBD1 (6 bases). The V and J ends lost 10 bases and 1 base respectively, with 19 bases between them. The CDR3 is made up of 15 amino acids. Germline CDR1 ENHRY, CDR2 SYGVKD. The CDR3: CATLNRDGGQETQYF. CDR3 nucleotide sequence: TGTGCCACCCTTAACAGGGATGGGGGCCAAGAGACCCAGTACTTC.

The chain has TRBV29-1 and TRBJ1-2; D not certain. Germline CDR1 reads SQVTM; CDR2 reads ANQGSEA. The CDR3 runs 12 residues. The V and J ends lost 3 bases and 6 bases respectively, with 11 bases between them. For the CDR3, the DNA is TGCAGCGTTGAGGTACAGATTCATGGCTACACCTTC. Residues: CSVEVQIHGYTF.

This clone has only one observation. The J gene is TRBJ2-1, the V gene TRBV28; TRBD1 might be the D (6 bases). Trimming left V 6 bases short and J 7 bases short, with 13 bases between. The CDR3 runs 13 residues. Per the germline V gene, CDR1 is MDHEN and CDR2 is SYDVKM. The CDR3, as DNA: TGTGCCAGCAGCCCCGTGAGGGGGAATGAGCAGTTCTTC. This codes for CASSPVRGNEQFF.

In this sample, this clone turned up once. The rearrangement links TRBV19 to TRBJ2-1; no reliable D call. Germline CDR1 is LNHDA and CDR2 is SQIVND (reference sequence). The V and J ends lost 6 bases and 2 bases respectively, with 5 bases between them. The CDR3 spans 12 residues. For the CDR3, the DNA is TGTGCCAGTAGCCCCGCCTACAATGAGCAGTTCTTC. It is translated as CASSPAYNEQFF. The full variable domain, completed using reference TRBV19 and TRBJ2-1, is DGGITQSPKYLFRKEGQNVTLSCEQNLNHDAMYWYRQDPGQGLRLIYYSQIVNDFQKGDIAEGYSVSREKKESFPLTVTSAQKNPTAFYLCASSPAYNEQFFGPGTRLTVL.

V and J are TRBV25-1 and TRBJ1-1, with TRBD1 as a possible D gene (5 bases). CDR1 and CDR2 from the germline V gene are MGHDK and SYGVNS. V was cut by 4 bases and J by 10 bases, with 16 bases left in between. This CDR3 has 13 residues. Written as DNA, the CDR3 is TGTGCCAGCAGTGTCCTGGGGGGGGGTACAGCTTTCTTT. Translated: CASSVLGGGTAFF.

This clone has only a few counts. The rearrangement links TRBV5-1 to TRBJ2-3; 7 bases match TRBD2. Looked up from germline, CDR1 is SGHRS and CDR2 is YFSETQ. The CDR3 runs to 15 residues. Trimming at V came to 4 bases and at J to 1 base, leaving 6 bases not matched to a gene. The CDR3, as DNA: TGCGCCAGCAGCCGGGGGGAGCGGGGCACAGATACGCAGTATTTT. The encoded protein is CASSRGERGTDTQYF. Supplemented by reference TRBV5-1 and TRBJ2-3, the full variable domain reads KAGVTQTPRYLIKTRGQQVTLSCSPISGHRSVSWYQQTPGQGLQFLFEYFSETQRNKGNFPGRFSGRQFSNSRSEMNVSTLELGDSALYLCASSRGERGTDTQYFGPGTRLTVL.

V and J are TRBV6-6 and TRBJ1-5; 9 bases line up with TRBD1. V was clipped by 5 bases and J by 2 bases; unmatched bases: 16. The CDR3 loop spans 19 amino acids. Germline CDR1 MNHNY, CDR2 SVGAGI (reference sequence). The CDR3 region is CASSPSDRGGPSGNQPQHF. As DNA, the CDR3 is TGTGCCAGCAGTCCATCCGACAGGGGGGGCCCATCGGGCAATCAGCCCCAGCATTTT.

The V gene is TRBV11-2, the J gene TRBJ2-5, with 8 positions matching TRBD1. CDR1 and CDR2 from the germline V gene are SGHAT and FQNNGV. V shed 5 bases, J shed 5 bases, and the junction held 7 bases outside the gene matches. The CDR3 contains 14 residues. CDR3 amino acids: CASSLRTGLETQYF. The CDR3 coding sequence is TGTGCCAGCAGCCTTCGGACAGGGCTGGAGACCCAGTACTTC.

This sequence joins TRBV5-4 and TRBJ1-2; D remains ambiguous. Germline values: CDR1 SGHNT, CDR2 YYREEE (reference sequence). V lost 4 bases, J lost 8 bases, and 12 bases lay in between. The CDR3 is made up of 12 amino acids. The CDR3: CASSPEIGGYTF. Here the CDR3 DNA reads TGTGCCAGCAGCCCCGAGATCGGGGGCTACACCTTC.

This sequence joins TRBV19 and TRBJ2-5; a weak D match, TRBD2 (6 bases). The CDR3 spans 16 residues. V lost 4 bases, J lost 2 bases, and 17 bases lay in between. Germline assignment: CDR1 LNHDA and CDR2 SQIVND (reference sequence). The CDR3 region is CASSTTGQGGQETQYF. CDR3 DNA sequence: TGTGCCAGTAGTACCACTGGGCAGGGAGGACAAGAGACCCAGTACTTC.

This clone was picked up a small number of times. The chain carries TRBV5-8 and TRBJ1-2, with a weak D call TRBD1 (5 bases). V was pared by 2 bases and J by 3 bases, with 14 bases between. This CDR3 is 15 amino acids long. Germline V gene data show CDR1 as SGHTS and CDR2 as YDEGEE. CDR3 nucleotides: TGTGCCAGCAGCTTAGGGACCCGGGGGGACTATGGCTACACCTTC. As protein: CASSLGTRGDYGYTF.

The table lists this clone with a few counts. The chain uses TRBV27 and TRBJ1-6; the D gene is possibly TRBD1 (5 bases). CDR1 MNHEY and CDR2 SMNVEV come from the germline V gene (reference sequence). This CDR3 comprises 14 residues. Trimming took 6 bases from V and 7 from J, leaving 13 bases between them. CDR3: CASRRGGENSPLHF. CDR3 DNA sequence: TGTGCCAGCAGGCGGGGGGGGGAGAATTCACCCCTCCACTTT.

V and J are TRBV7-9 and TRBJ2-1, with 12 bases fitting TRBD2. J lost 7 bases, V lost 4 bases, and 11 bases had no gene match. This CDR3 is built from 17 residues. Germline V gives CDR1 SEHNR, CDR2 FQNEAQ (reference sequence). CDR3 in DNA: TGTGCCAGCAGCTCCCTTATGACTAGCGGGGGCGTTAATGAGCAGTTCTTC. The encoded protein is CASSSLMTSGGVNEQFF.

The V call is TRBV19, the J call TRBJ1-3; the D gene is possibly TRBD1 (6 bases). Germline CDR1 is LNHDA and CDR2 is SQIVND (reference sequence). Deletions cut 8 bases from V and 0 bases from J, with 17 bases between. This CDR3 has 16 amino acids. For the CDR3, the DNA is TGTGCCAGTCGGCCCCCGGGGGGCTTCTCTGGAAACACCATATATTTT. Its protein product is CASRPPGGFSGNTIYF.

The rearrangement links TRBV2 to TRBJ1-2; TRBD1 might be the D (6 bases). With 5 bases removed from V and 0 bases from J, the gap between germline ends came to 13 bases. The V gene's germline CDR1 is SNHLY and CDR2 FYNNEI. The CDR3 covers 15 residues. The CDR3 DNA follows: TGTGCCAGCAGTCCGGGACACTCAGCTAACTATGGCTACACCTTC. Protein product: CASSPGHSANYGYTF.

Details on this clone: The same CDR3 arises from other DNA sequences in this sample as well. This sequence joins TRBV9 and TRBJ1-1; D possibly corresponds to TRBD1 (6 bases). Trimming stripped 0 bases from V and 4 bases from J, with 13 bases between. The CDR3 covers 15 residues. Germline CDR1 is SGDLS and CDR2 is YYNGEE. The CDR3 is CASSVVGGGGTEAFF. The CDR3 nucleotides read TGTGCCAGCAGCGTAGTTGGGGGAGGGGGCACTGAAGCTTTCTTT.